Listed below are T cell receptor beta chains from one sample, sequenced in a study of graft-versus-host responses after intestinal transplantation. Their recognized antigens are unknown. Assay used: immunoSEQ multiplex PCR; TCRdb lists only in-frame clones, some missing. Of more than 65,000 clones in the sample, 85% to 90% were seen once. The sample was unstimulated CD4+ T cells sorted from spleen or lymph node cells, taken before intestinal transplant. These receptors originate from a human donor who received an intestinal transplant. CDR3s include the opening cysteine and the closing phenylalanine or tryptophan. Fields, in order: D gene, clone size, V gene, J gene, CDR3 DNA, CDR3 protein. A D gene is named only where the DNA matches it firmly. The listing skips clone size in some rows; elsewhere it reads once, few, many or a size class.

>NA|NA|TRBV30|TRBJ1-2
TGTGCCTGGAGTGTACTACTGTATGGCTACACCTTC
CAWSVLLYGYTF
>NA|NA|TRBV29-1|TRBJ2-4
TGTAGCGTTGGAGGAAATCTTGCCAAAAACATTCAGTACTTC
CSVGGNLAKNIQYF
>TRBD1|NA|TRBV6-5|TRBJ2-3
TGTGCCAGCAGTTACTCGGCAGGGGGAATGTCAGATACGCAGTATTTT
CASSYSAGGMSDTQYF
>NA|NA|TRBV2|TRBJ1-5
TGTGCCAGCACGGACAGCTACAATCAGCCCCAGCATTTT
CASTDSYNQPQHF
>TRBD2|NA|TRBV5-1|TRBJ2-5
TGCGCCAGCAGCTTGGACTTCCGACTAGCGGGCGGGCCGATTGGGGGGAAGACCCAGTACTTC
CASSLDFRLAGGPIGGKTQYF
>NA|NA|TRBV4-2|TRBJ1-3
TGTGCCAGCAGCCATATACAGGGTGAAGGCTCTGGAAACACCATATATTTT
CASSHIQGEGSGNTIYF
>TRBD2|NA|TRBV18|TRBJ2-5
TGTGCCAGCTCACCTAGCGGGGGGCAAGAGACCCAGTACTTC
CASSPSGGQETQYF
>TRBD1|NA|TRBV28|TRBJ1-6
TGTGCCAGCTACGGACAGGGGATCGGGTCACCCCTCCACTTT
CASYGQGIGSPLHF
>NA|NA|TRBV7-6|TRBJ2-1
TGTGCCAGCAGCTCGGACACCCTCAATGAGCAGTTCTTC
CASSSDTLNEQFF
>NA|NA|TRBV23-1|TRBJ1-2
TGCGCCAGCAGTCTCAACAGGGATGACTATGGCTACACCTTC
CASSLNRDDYGYTF
>NA|once|TRBV19|TRBJ2-5
TGTGCCAGTAGTACCTGGACAAGAAGCCTAGAGACCCAGTACTTC
CASSTWTRSLETQYF
>TRBD1|NA|TRBV5-6|TRBJ1-2
TGTGCCAGCAGCCCGACCACAGGGGGGAACTATGGCTACACCTTC
CASSPTTGGNYGYTF
>NA|once|TRBV27|TRBJ2-7
TGTGCCAGCAGTTTCCTAGCGAACTACGAGCAGTACTTC
CASSFLANYEQYF
>TRBD1|NA|TRBV29-1|TRBJ1-2
TGCAGCGTCACCGGGACAGGTTTTCGGGGCTACACCTTC
CSVTGTGFRGYTF
>TRBD1|once|TRBV2|TRBJ2-7
TGTGCCAGCAGAGGAACAGGGGGCGAGCAGTACTTC
CASRGTGGEQYF
>NA|NA|TRBV6-1|TRBJ1-1
TGTGCCAGCAGTCTTAAATGGACTGAGAACACTGAAGCTTTCTTT
CASSLKWTENTEAFF
>NA|once|TRBV5-6|TRBJ1-5
TGTGCCAGCAGCTTGGCGGCAGAGGGACAGCCCCAGCATTTT
CASSLAAEGQPQHF
>NA|NA|TRBV4-2|TRBJ1-1
TGTGCCAGCAGCCAAGAAGATCTGAGTATGAACACTGAAGCTTTCTTT
CASSQEDLSMNTEAFF
>TRBD1|NA|TRBV5-5|TRBJ2-7
TGTGCCAGCAGCTTGGAGTACCGACAGGGCGGCTACGAGCAGTACTTC
CASSLEYRQGGYEQYF
>NA|once|TRBV4-1|TRBJ2-7
TGCGCCAGCAGCCAAAGTGACAGCCGCCCAGAGCAGTACTTC
CASSQSDSRPEQYF
>NA|NA|TRBV7-6|TRBJ1-3
TGTGCCAGCAGCCCGACAGGTGGGGCTGGAAACACCATATATTTT
CASSPTGGAGNTIYF
>TRBD2|NA|TRBV5-1|TRBJ2-1
TGCGCCAGCAGCTTGGCCGCTAGCGGTGCCTACAATGAGCAGTTCTTC
CASSLAASGAYNEQFF
>TRBD2|NA|TRBV9|TRBJ2-2
TGTGCCAGCAGCCCTACTAGCGGCTTCACCGGGGAGCTGTTTTTT
CASSPTSGFTGELFF